This section outlines one T cell receptor (beta chain) sequence together with its context. This specimen comes from a study of blood T cell repertoires in COVID-19. Background on the study: Specimens from acute and convalescent COVID-19 originated in the United States, Italy and Spain.

Trimming stripped 1 base from V and 0 bases from J, with 8 bases between. This CDR3 has 15 residues. Germline CDR1 LGHNA, CDR2 YSLEER. Per the authors' pipeline: Quantification of nucleated cells was approximated via reference gene primer amplification. The data were produced by immunoSEQ multiplex PCR, yet TCRdb's version contains in-frame clones alone and is incomplete. For V, J and clone size, that table is used; D and trimming come from the DNA. The sample consists of around 150,000 clones, approximately 87% of them appearing once. Material: peripheral blood. The chain joins TRBV4-3 to TRBJ2-3; TRBD1 is a possible D gene (6 bases). This receptor was obtained from a woman aged 40 to 55 with acute or convalescent COVID-19. The CDR3 coding sequence is TGCGCCAGCAGCCAAGGGACAGCCAGCACAGATACGCAGTATTTT. This codes for CASSQGTASTDTQYF.